These 32 T cell receptor beta chains were all obtained from the same sample, sequenced in a study of T cell clonotyping in hematopoietic cell transplantation. Repertoires were generated with immunoSEQ multiplex PCR, while TCRdb's copy carries only in-frame clones and drops some. The sample yields about 15,000 clones, approximately 74% seen once. What was sequenced was peripheral blood mononuclear cells. Every receptor here comes from a woman aged 55-70 years in good health. Some clones in this sample may be carry-over from other donors' samples.

This clone was counted a few times. The V gene is TRBV6-6, the J gene TRBJ1-1; 9 nucleotides match TRBD1. From germline, CDR1 is MNHNY and CDR2 SVGAGI (reference sequence). The length of the CDR3 is 15 residues. The trim removed 5 bases at V and 1 base at J, leaving 5 bases unmatched. The CDR3, as DNA: TGTGCCAGCAGTCCACAGGGGGCGCAGAACACTGAAGCTTTCTTT. Amino acids: CASSPQGAQNTEAFF.

The genes are TRBV6-5 and TRBJ2-2, with 7 bases that match TRBD2. Germline V CDR1 and CDR2: MNHEY, SVGAGI. With V trimmed by 7 bases and J by 5 bases, 10 bases remained unmatched. The CDR3 sequence is 15 residues long. The CDR3 coding sequence is TGTGCCAGCACCCTGGGGGGGGGAGGTACCGGGGAGCTGTTTTTT. Translating gives CASTLGGGGTGELFF.

This clone has a handful of counts. CDR3 nucleotides: TGTGCCAGCAGTACCCCCGGGACAGGGAGCGACTATGGCTACACCTTC. Translation gives CASSTPGTGSDYGYTF. The chain has TRBV28 and TRBJ1-2, with 9 bases that match TRBD1. Looked up from germline, CDR1 is MDHEN and CDR2 is SYDVKM. The J segment lost 3 bases and the V segment lost 5 bases, leaving 10 bases of the junction unmatched. This CDR3 contains 16 residues.

This chain joins TRBV20-1 and TRBJ2-7; unclear D gene. The CDR3 extends over 10 amino acids. The germline V and J ends were trimmed by 0 bases and 4 bases, with 1 base remaining between them. The germline V gene encodes CDR1 DFQATT and CDR2 SNEGSKA (reference sequence). The CDR3 nucleotides are TGCAGTGCTAGAGAATACGAGCAGTACTTC. Its translation: CSAREYEQYF.

The chain recombines TRBV2 with TRBJ2-7; 10 bases match TRBD1. From germline, CDR1 is SNHLY and CDR2 FYNNEI. This CDR3 contains 17 residues. Unmatched junction bases numbered 13, after V lost 3 bases and J lost 5 bases. The CDR3 reads CASSDFSSGQGLNEQYF. The CDR3, as DNA: TGTGCCAGCAGTGATTTTTCGTCGGGACAGGGGCTGAACGAGCAGTACTTC.

DNA of the CDR3: TGCGCCAGCAGCCTTGACCGGACAGCTTACGAGCAGTACTTC. This encodes CASSLDRTAYEQYF. The chain links TRBV4-1 to TRBJ2-7; D may be TRBD1 (6 bases). V lost 4 bases and J 4 bases, leaving 14 bases between the germline ends. The CDR3 length is 14 residues. Germline V CDR1 and CDR2: MGHRA, YSYEKL.

The V gene is TRBV6-5, the J gene TRBJ2-1; 8 bases line up with TRBD1. Trimming took 6 bases from V and 4 from J; bases not matched to a gene: 5. CDR3 length equals 14 residues. Germline V gene data show CDR1 as MNHEY and CDR2 as SVGAGI. The CDR3 DNA reads TGTGCCAGCAGGGCAGGGGGCGAGTACAATGAGCAGTTCTTC. Amino acids: CASRAGGEYNEQFF.

This clone was picked up one time. This chain links TRBV4-2 with TRBJ2-7, with D unclear. The V end lost 4 bases, the J end lost 1 base, and 14 bases lay between the germline ends. The CDR3 spans 15 residues. Germline CDR1 LGHNA, CDR2 YNFKEQ. CDR3 region: CASSPSTRQSYEQYF. The CDR3 DNA reads as TGTGCCAGCAGCCCCAGCACGAGGCAATCCTACGAGCAGTACTTC.

The chain has TRBV5-8 and TRBJ1-1; TRBD1 matches at 8 bases. Germline V gives CDR1 SGHTS, CDR2 YDEGEE. With V trimmed by 4 bases and J by 3 bases, 8 bases remained unmatched. The CDR3 length is 15 residues. CDR3 sequence: CASSRDRRRYTEAFF. In nucleotides, the CDR3 is TGTGCCAGCAGCAGGGACAGGAGAAGGTACACTGAAGCTTTCTTT.

This clone occurred once. The gene calls are TRBV5-6 and TRBJ1-1; D possibly corresponds to TRBD1 (6 bases). Germline loops: CDR1 SGHDT, CDR2 YYEEEE. The V and J ends lost 4 bases and 0 bases respectively, with 10 bases between them. This CDR3 is built from 14 residues. The CDR3 nucleotides are TGTGCCAGCAGCCTAACAGGGTTGAACACTGAAGCTTTCTTT. Amino acid sequence: CASSLTGLNTEAFF.

This clone came up a few times. The CDR3 DNA reads as TGTGCCAGCCTCCAGGGGGGGACAGGGGCCGGCCACTATGGCTACACCTTC. It translates to CASLQGGTGAGHYGYTF. The chain is built from TRBV2 and TRBJ1-2; TRBD1 matches 10 bases. With V trimmed by 8 bases and J by 3 bases, 15 bases remained unmatched. CDR1 SNHLY and CDR2 FYNNEI come from the germline V gene. This CDR3 is 17 amino acids long.

This clone was found once. CDR3: CASSLGGEETQYF. The CDR3 DNA follows: TGTGCCAGCAGTTTGGGTGGGGAAGAGACCCAGTACTTC. The chain employs TRBV27 and TRBJ2-5; D not certain. The germline gives CDR1 MNHEY, CDR2 SMNVEV (reference sequence). Trimming removed 3 bases at V and 3 bases at J, with 8 bases between. The length of the CDR3 is 13 residues.

This clone was seen only once. V usage is TRBV5-1 and J usage is TRBJ1-1; maybe TRBD1 (5 bases). This CDR3 spans 13 amino acids. Germline lookup yields CDR1 SGHRS and CDR2 YFSETQ. The CDR3 loop is CASRTRTNTEAFF. CDR3 coding DNA: TGCGCTTCCAGGACGAGGACAAACACTGAAGCTTTCTTT. The full variable domain, its missing parts supplied by reference TRBV5-1 and TRBJ1-1, is KAGVTQTPRYLIKTRGQQVTLSCSPISGHRSVSWYQQTPGQGLQFLFEYFSETQRNKGNFPGRFSGRQFSNSRSEMNVSTLELGDSALYLCASRTRTNTEAFFGQGTRLTVV.

This chain links TRBV29-1 with TRBJ1-1; D may be TRBD1 (5 bases). Trimming left V 5 bases short and J 5 bases short, with 15 bases between. There are 13 residues in the CDR3. Germline assignment: CDR1 SQVTM and CDR2 ANQGSEA. The CDR3 here is CSVYGGARTEAFF. Written as DNA, the CDR3 is TGCAGCGTTTACGGTGGGGCGAGGACTGAAGCTTTCTTT.

The V call is TRBV19, the J call TRBJ1-2; 7 nucleotides align to TRBD1. V trimming: 6 bases; J trimming: 2 bases; junction bases outside the gene matches: 6. Germline lookup yields CDR1 LNHDA and CDR2 SQIVND (reference sequence). This CDR3 spans 14 amino acids. The CDR3 DNA reads as TGTGCCAGTAGCAAATCACAGGGGAACTATGGCTACACCTTC. This codes for CASSKSQGNYGYTF.

This chain links TRBV27 with TRBJ1-2, with D possibly matching TRBD1 (5 bases). The germline gives CDR1 MNHEY, CDR2 SMNVEV (reference sequence). The CDR3 consists of 12 residues. The V end lost 4 bases, the J end lost 4 bases, and 7 bases lay between the germline ends. In DNA, the CDR3 is TGTGCCAGCAGTTATAGGGGCTATGGCTACACCTTC. This encodes CASSYRGYGYTF.

The gene calls are TRBV5-1 and TRBJ1-5; D is unclear. The ends were cut back, 4 bases at V and 5 bases at J, with 10 bases in the middle. Germline loops: CDR1 SGHRS, CDR2 YFSETQ. The CDR3 spans 13 residues. CDR3 residues: CASSPLPDQPQHF. CDR3 DNA: TGCGCCAGCAGCCCGCTTCCGGATCAGCCCCAGCATTTT.

The chain is built from TRBV2 and TRBJ2-7; D gene uncertain. V was shortened by 4 bases and J by 6 bases, with 7 bases between the two germline ends. The CDR3 spans 11 residues. Per the germline V gene, CDR1 is SNHLY and CDR2 is FYNNEI. CDR3 sequence reads: CASSVRSEQYF. The DNA of the CDR3 is TGTGCCAGCAGTGTTCGAAGCGAGCAGTACTTC.

This chain connects TRBV25-1 to TRBJ1-2; a possible D gene is TRBD1 (5 bases). Trimming pared 6 bases from V and 8 bases from J, leaving 19 bases between. CDR3 length: 14 residues. Per germline, CDR1 MGHDK and CDR2 SYGVNS. The CDR3 loop is CASRGPGRARGYTF. The CDR3 region has the DNA TGTGCCAGCAGGGGACCGGGACGGGCTCGAGGCTACACCTTC.

The genes are TRBV27 and TRBJ2-7, with 8 bases lining up with TRBD1. The germline V gene encodes CDR1 MNHEY and CDR2 SMNVEV (reference sequence). The V segment lost 7 bases and the J segment 4 bases; nucleotides outside the gene matches: 6. This CDR3 region has 13 residues. Here the CDR3 reads CASKLGQAYEQYF. The CDR3 bases are TGTGCCAGCAAATTGGGACAGGCATACGAGCAGTACTTC.

This clone was detected only a few times. This chain joins TRBV30 and TRBJ1-4; a weak D match, TRBD1 (5 bases). Between the trimmed V and J ends, which lost 1 base and 1 base, there was a span of 10 bases. The CDR3 spans 15 residues. Germline V lookup: CDR1 GTSNPN, CDR2 SVGIG (reference sequence). CDR3 nucleotide sequence: TGTGCCTGGAGTGAGGGGACGGTAACTAATGAAAAACTGTTTTTT. It translates to CAWSEGTVTNEKLFF.

This rearrangement joins TRBV30 to TRBJ2-7, with D maybe TRBD1 (5 bases). CDR1 and CDR2 from the germline V gene are GTSNPN and SVGIG (reference sequence). The V end lost 0 bases, the J end lost 1 base, and 10 bases lay between the germline ends. The CDR3 runs 14 residues. Here the CDR3 reads CAWSVQAGSYEQYF. The CDR3 coding sequence is TGTGCCTGGAGTGTACAGGCAGGATCCTACGAGCAGTACTTC.

V usage is TRBV25-1 and J usage is TRBJ1-2; weak D call: TRBD1 (6 bases). The ends were cut back, 3 bases at V and 9 bases at J, with 23 bases in the middle. The V gene's germline CDR1 is MGHDK and CDR2 SYGVNS. The CDR3 runs 16 residues. The CDR3 sequence: CASSEPMGGRGIRYTF. Here the CDR3 DNA reads TGTGCCAGCAGTGAGCCAATGGGAGGCAGGGGAATTCGCTACACCTTC.

The chain is built from TRBV19 and TRBJ1-2; 8 bases map to TRBD1. CDR3 length equals 16 residues. After removal of 6 bases from V and 4 bases from J, the junction contained 13 bases not matched to a gene. In germline, CDR1 is LNHDA, CDR2 SQIVND (reference sequence). This chain's CDR3 is CASRPRTGRRGYGYTF. The CDR3 DNA is TGTGCCAGTAGGCCGAGGACAGGGAGAAGGGGCTATGGCTACACCTTC.

This clone was observed a few times. The chain combines TRBV5-6 with TRBJ1-1; maybe TRBD1 (6 bases). Germline V gene lookup returns CDR1 SGHDT and CDR2 YYEEEE. The V end lost 0 bases, the J end lost 2 bases, and 11 bases lay between the germline ends. This CDR3 is 15 amino acids long. The CDR3 sequence: CASSLVQQGNTEAFF. The CDR3 coding sequence is TGTGCCAGCAGCTTGGTGCAACAGGGAAACACTGAAGCTTTCTTT. Together with reference TRBV5-6 and TRBJ1-1, the CDR3 gives the full variable domain: DAGVTQSPTHLIKTRGQQVTLRCSPKSGHDTVSWYQQALGQGPQFIFQYYEEEERQRGNFPDRFSGHQFPNYSSELNVNALLLGDSALYLCASSLVQQGNTEAFFGQGTRLTVV.

The chain couples TRBV4-2 to TRBJ2-7; unclear D gene. Trimming shortened V by 0 bases and J by 2 bases, and 11 bases separated the two germline ends. The CDR3 is 15 amino acids. The germline gives CDR1 LGHNA, CDR2 YNFKEQ. CDR3 amino acids: CASSQEKAATYEQYF. The CDR3 nucleotides are TGTGCCAGCAGCCAAGAAAAGGCAGCGACCTACGAGCAGTACTTC.

This clone was seen a single time. This chain joins TRBV29-1 and TRBJ1-4; TRBD1 is a possible D gene (6 bases). This CDR3 contains 11 residues. Trimming removed 7 bases at V and 10 bases at J, with 13 bases between. CDR1 is SQVTM, CDR2 ANQGSEA, per germline. This CDR3 is CSARTDRKLFF. In DNA form, the CDR3 reads TGCAGCGCCAGGACAGACCGAAAACTGTTTTTT.

The table lists this clone with a few counts. The chain couples TRBV19 to TRBJ1-2; perhaps TRBD1 as D (6 bases). V shed 4 bases and J shed 8 bases, with 14 bases lying between them. Looked up from germline, CDR1 is LNHDA and CDR2 is SQIVND (reference sequence). The CDR3 length is 13 residues. The DNA for the CDR3 is TGTGCCAGTAGTAACCCGGGACATGTGGGCTACACCTTC. Protein sequence: CASSNPGHVGYTF.

This chain joins TRBV9 and TRBJ2-2, with TRBD2 identical over 10 bases. Germline assignment: CDR1 SGDLS and CDR2 YYNGEE. V lost 0 bases to trimming and J lost 7 bases; unmatched junction nucleotides: 6. The CDR3 has 16 amino acids. CDR3 protein: CASSVGSGRAVGELFF. The CDR3 coding sequence is TGTGCCAGCAGCGTAGGGAGCGGGAGGGCCGTCGGGGAGCTGTTTTTT. Drawing the rest from reference TRBV9 and TRBJ2-2, the complete variable domain is DSGVTQTPKHLITATGQRVTLRCSPRSGDLSVYWYQQSLDQGLQFLIQYYNGEERAKGNILERFSAQQFPDLHSELNLSSLELGDSALYFCASSVGSGRAVGELFFGEGSRLTVL.

The chain carries TRBV30 and TRBJ1-4; D is unresolved. The CDR3 runs 14 residues. CDR1 and CDR2 (germline): GTSNPN, SVGIG (reference sequence). The ends were cut back, 2 bases at V and 2 bases at J, with 9 bases in the middle. The CDR3 nucleotides are TGTGCCTGGAGTAAGGCCCCTACTAATGAAAAACTGTTTTTT. This gives the protein CAWSKAPTNEKLFF. Full variable domain (rest looked up from reference TRBV30 and TRBJ1-4): SQTIHQWPATLVQPVGSPLSLECTVEGTSNPNLYWYRQAAGRGLQLLFYSVGIGQISSEVPQNLSASRPQDRQFILSSKKLLLSDSGFYLCAWSKAPTNEKLFFGSGTQLSVL.

J is TRBJ1-3 and V is TRBV25-1; TRBD1 might be the D (5 bases). Germline CDR1 is MGHDK and CDR2 is SYGVNS. V was pared by 8 bases and J by 4 bases, with 18 bases between. This CDR3 comprises 15 residues. CDR3 DNA sequence: TGTGCCAGCCCGGGTGGCGGGACGGAGGGAAACACCATATATTTT. Translation gives CASPGGGTEGNTIYF.

The chain uses TRBV5-1 and TRBJ1-5; D not certain. The germline CDR1 and CDR2 sequences are SGHRS and YFSETQ. CDR3 length: 15 residues. V was trimmed by 1 base and J by 4 bases, leaving 12 bases between them. The CDR3 spells CASSLLGNVNQPQHF. For the CDR3, the DNA is TGCGCCAGCAGCTTGCTAGGGAATGTAAATCAGCCCCAGCATTTT.